This is a list of T cell receptor beta chains from one sample in a study of T cells expressing NK-cell markers. Each CDR3 protein gets one entry in TCRdb, which reprocessed the 5' RACE reads and gives no DNA. The listing contains roughly 350,000 distinct CDR3 sequences. Sequenced input: blood T cells: a sorted CD56 or NKG2C T cell subset, CD4+ or CD8+ T cells, or bulk PBMC T cells (not recorded which). These receptors all come from a man aged 18 to 70 in good health. Each CDR3 is given with its conserved first and last residue.

V: TRBV20-1
J: TRBJ2-3
CDR3: CSAWDRGPDTQYF

V: TRBV3-1
J: TRBJ2-3
CDR3: CASGRVSTDTQYF

V: TRBV13
J: TRBJ2-7
CDR3: CASSPTPDSYYEQYF

V: TRBV7-6
J: TRBJ2-7
CDR3: CASSPLSLEQYF

V: TRBV5-1
J: TRBJ2-7
CDR3: CASSLVGGQDEQYF

V: TRBV11-2
J: TRBJ2-6
CDR3: CASSFDRGISGANVLTF

V: TRBV12-3/TRBV12-4
J: TRBJ1-4
CDR3: CASSSGRISNEKLFF

V: TRBV14
J: TRBJ1-6
CDR3: CASSQDLDRNSPLHF

V: TRBV5-6
J: TRBJ1-6
CDR3: CASSFTGGDSPLHF

V: TRBV2
J: TRBJ2-6
CDR3: CASSQTGSGANVLTF

V: TRBV12-3/TRBV12-4
J: TRBJ2-2
CDR3: CASRIKGPRTRELFF

V: TRBV6-2/TRBV6-3
J: TRBJ2-3
CDR3: CASSYAGDTQYF

V: TRBV20-1
J: TRBJ1-6
CDR3: CSAQDVVSYNSPLHF

V: TRBV7-2
J: TRBJ2-5
CDR3: CASSSGQVQETQYF

V: TRBV6-1
J: TRBJ2-1
CDR3: CASSPRRSGPEQFF

V: TRBV3-1
J: TRBJ2-5
CDR3: CASSQRIGSGETQYF

V: TRBV7-2
J: TRBJ2-3
CDR3: CASSTQLATSTDTQYF

V: TRBV12-3/TRBV12-4
J: TRBJ1-4
CDR3: CASNRGGEKLFF

V: TRBV6-2/TRBV6-3
J: TRBJ1-1
CDR3: CASRQIFRGRDTEAFF

V: TRBV6-2/TRBV6-3
J: TRBJ2-7
CDR3: CASSTLGSSVYEQYF

V: TRBV5-1
J: TRBJ1-2
CDR3: CASSFGDVYGYTF

V: TRBV28
J: TRBJ2-2
CDR3: CASRRTGVTGELFF

V: TRBV7-9
J: TRBJ1-4
CDR3: CASSLSQLGEKLFF

V: TRBV7-2
J: TRBJ2-5
CDR3: CASSFGLMETQYF

V: TRBV7-9
J: TRBJ1-2
CDR3: CASSLAPSPVYGYTF